This T cell receptor (beta chain) came from a study of shared clonotypes between healthy human individuals. Looking at the study overall: Per donor, three plates held CD4 naive cells, three held CD4 memory, two held CD8 naive and one held CD8 memory. Points from the study as a whole: The genetic and exposure-history diversity represented was limited by few donors.

Assay: immunoSEQ multiplex PCR; the TCRdb copy retains only in-frame clones and omits some. The sample lists approximately 1,500,000 clones, roughly 97% occurring once. With regard to this clone: What it binds is unknown.

The V and J ends lost 1 base and 2 bases respectively, with 15 bases between them. The CDR3 has 16 amino acids. CDR1 is ENHRY, CDR2 SYGVKD, per germline. The sequencing sample was made of naive CD4+ T cells sorted from blood. Subset of the sample: CD45RA+ positively selected. The chain combines TRBV10-3 with TRBJ2-7, with D perhaps TRBD1 or TRBD2 (5 bases each). The clonotype comes from a man aged 30 to 39 in good health. The CDR3 sequence is CAISEYPRGPTYEQYF. DNA for the CDR3: TGTGCCATCAGTGAGTATCCGAGGGGCCCTACCTACGAGCAGTACTTC.